This paragraph reports one TCR beta chain. One entry per CDR3 protein, called by TCRdb with MiXCR from the RT-PCR reads. The data contain about 680,000 distinct CDR3 sequences, over 12% of them singletons. Per the germline V gene, CDR1 is DFQATT and CDR2 is SNEGSKA (reference sequence). V dropped 6 bases and J dropped 8 bases, with 8 bases sitting between them. This CDR3 is built from 10 residues. The source is a female donor in good health, serving as a healthy control. The sequenced sample was memory CD4+ T cells from blood. V usage is TRBV20-1 and J usage is TRBJ2-1; no clear D. Written as DNA, the CDR3 is TGCAGTGCGGAGCGCGATGAGCAGTTCTTC. This sequence encodes CSAERDEQFF.